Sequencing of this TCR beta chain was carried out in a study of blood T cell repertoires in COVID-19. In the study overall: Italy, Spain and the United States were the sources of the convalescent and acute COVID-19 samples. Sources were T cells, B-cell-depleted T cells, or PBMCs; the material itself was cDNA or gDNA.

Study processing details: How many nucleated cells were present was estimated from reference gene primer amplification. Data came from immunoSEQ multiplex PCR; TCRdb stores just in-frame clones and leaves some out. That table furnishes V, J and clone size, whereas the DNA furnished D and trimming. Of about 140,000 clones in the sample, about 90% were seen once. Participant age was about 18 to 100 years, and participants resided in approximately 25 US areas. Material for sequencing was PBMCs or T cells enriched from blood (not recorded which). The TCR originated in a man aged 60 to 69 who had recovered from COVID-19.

The CDR3 protein is CASSYWKEGYTF. The CDR3 nucleotides read TGCGCCAGCAGCTATTGGAAGGAGGGCTACACCTTC. The gene calls are TRBV5-1 and TRBJ1-2; D gene unclear. Germline values: CDR1 SGHRS, CDR2 YFSETQ. This CDR3 comprises 12 residues. V was cut by 3 bases and J by 8 bases, with 11 bases left in between.